This is a list of T cell receptor beta chains from one sample in a study of blood T cell repertoires in COVID-19. Produced via immunoSEQ multiplex PCR; TCRdb's table is partial and in-frame only. The sample contains some 420,000 clones, roughly nine tenths of which appear only once. The material sequenced was PBMCs or T cells enriched from blood (not recorded which). These receptors were obtained from a man in his thirties or forties who had recovered from COVID-19. The CDR3 runs from the conserved cysteine through the conserved F or W. Each record gives: J gene, CDR3 length, clone size, D gene, V gene, CDR3 protein, CDR3 DNA. D genes are given only for firm matches. The size entry is marked missing in some rows and otherwise reads once, few, many or a size class.

j_call: TRBJ2-7; cdr3_length: 12; clone_size: NA; d_call: TRBD1; v_call: TRBV6-5; cdr3_aa: CASTLDRSKQYF; cdr3_nt: TGTGCCAGCACCCTGGACAGGTCTAAGCAGTACTTC
j_call: TRBJ2-2; cdr3_length: 16; clone_size: NA; d_call: NA; v_call: TRBV2; cdr3_aa: CASSEIPAPNTGELFF; cdr3_nt: TGTGCCAGCAGTGAGATACCAGCGCCGAACACCGGGGAGCTGTTTTTT
j_call: TRBJ2-1; cdr3_length: 13; clone_size: NA; d_call: TRBD1; v_call: TRBV19; cdr3_aa: CASAGQGYNEQFF; cdr3_nt: TGTGCCAGCGCGGGACAGGGGTACAATGAGCAGTTCTTC
j_call: TRBJ2-2; cdr3_length: 15; clone_size: NA; d_call: TRBD1; v_call: TRBV24-1; cdr3_aa: CATSGQGALTGELFF; cdr3_nt: TGTGCCACCAGTGGGCAGGGGGCCCTAACCGGGGAGCTGTTTTTT
j_call: TRBJ1-1; cdr3_length: 13; clone_size: NA; d_call: NA; v_call: TRBV12-3/TRBV12-4; cdr3_aa: CASSLTPNTEAFF; cdr3_nt: TGTGCCAGCAGTTTAACACCGAACACTGAAGCTTTCTTT
j_call: TRBJ2-1; cdr3_length: 16; clone_size: few; d_call: NA; v_call: TRBV5-1; cdr3_aa: CASSLAGGSNYNEQFF; cdr3_nt: TGCGCCAGCAGCTTGGCCGGAGGGAGTAACTACAATGAGCAGTTCTTC
j_call: TRBJ1-1; cdr3_length: 16; clone_size: NA; d_call: NA; v_call: TRBV7-9; cdr3_aa: CASTPRDPGVGTEAFF; cdr3_nt: TGTGCCAGCACCCCCCGGGACCCAGGGGTAGGTACTGAAGCTTTCTTT
j_call: TRBJ2-7; cdr3_length: 15; clone_size: NA; d_call: TRBD1; v_call: TRBV5-1; cdr3_aa: CASSFRDRGSDEQYF; cdr3_nt: TGCGCCAGCAGCTTTCGGGACAGGGGGAGCGACGAGCAGTACTTC
j_call: TRBJ2-1; cdr3_length: 16; clone_size: NA; d_call: TRBD1; v_call: TRBV7-8; cdr3_aa: CASSPQIGTGANEQFF; cdr3_nt: TGTGCCAGCAGCCCACAGATCGGGACAGGGGCTAATGAGCAGTTCTTC
j_call: TRBJ1-3; cdr3_length: 12; clone_size: NA; d_call: TRBD1; v_call: TRBV29-1; cdr3_aa: CSVQGARDTIYF; cdr3_nt: TGCAGCGTCCAGGGGGCGCGGGACACCATATATTTT
j_call: TRBJ2-1; cdr3_length: 14; clone_size: once; d_call: NA; v_call: TRBV19; cdr3_aa: CASQRSTRRDEQFF; cdr3_nt: TGTGCCAGCCAGCGGAGTACAAGGCGGGATGAGCAGTTCTTC
j_call: TRBJ1-3; cdr3_length: 15; clone_size: NA; d_call: TRBD1; v_call: TRBV5-5; cdr3_aa: CASNDMTGQWNTIYF; cdr3_nt: TGTGCCAGCAACGACATGACAGGGCAATGGAACACCATATATTTT
j_call: TRBJ2-7; cdr3_length: 14; clone_size: NA; d_call: NA; v_call: TRBV2; cdr3_aa: CASSEAFQGYEQYF; cdr3_nt: TGTGCCAGCAGTGAAGCTTTCCAGGGCTACGAGCAGTACTTC
j_call: TRBJ2-1; cdr3_length: 12; clone_size: NA; d_call: NA; v_call: TRBV28; cdr3_aa: CASSFTGYEQFF; cdr3_nt: TGTGCCAGCAGTTTCACCGGGTACGAGCAGTTCTTC
j_call: TRBJ1-5; cdr3_length: 15; clone_size: NA; d_call: TRBD1; v_call: TRBV4-1; cdr3_aa: CASSRRDRDSQPQHF; cdr3_nt: TGCGCCAGCAGCCGCCGGGACAGGGACTCTCAGCCCCAGCATTTT
j_call: TRBJ1-2; cdr3_length: 15; clone_size: NA; d_call: TRBD1; v_call: TRBV28; cdr3_aa: CASRRPQGENYGYTF; cdr3_nt: TGTGCCAGCAGGCGACCACAGGGGGAAAACTATGGCTACACCTTC
j_call: TRBJ1-4; cdr3_length: 14; clone_size: NA; d_call: TRBD1; v_call: TRBV13; cdr3_aa: CASSPDRGDEKLFF; cdr3_nt: TGTGCCAGCAGCCCCGACAGGGGGGATGAAAAACTGTTTTTT
j_call: TRBJ1-2; cdr3_length: 14; clone_size: NA; d_call: TRBD1; v_call: TRBV5-4; cdr3_aa: CASSSYRGDYGYTF; cdr3_nt: TGTGCCAGCAGTTCTTACAGGGGGGATTATGGCTACACCTTC
j_call: TRBJ1-3; cdr3_length: 14; clone_size: NA; d_call: NA; v_call: TRBV3-1/TRBV3-2; cdr3_aa: CASSQVVDSNTIYF; cdr3_nt: TGTGCCAGCAGCCAAGTCGTCGACTCCAACACCATATATTTT
j_call: TRBJ1-1; cdr3_length: 13; clone_size: NA; d_call: TRBD1; v_call: TRBV10-3; cdr3_aa: CAIRGDRVTEAFF; cdr3_nt: TGTGCCATCAGGGGGGACAGGGTTACTGAAGCTTTCTTT
j_call: TRBJ2-7; cdr3_length: 22; clone_size: NA; d_call: TRBD2; v_call: TRBV5-1; cdr3_aa: CASSFGTPGLAGAGFLKYEQYF; cdr3_nt: TGCGCCAGCAGCTTCGGGACTCCCGGACTAGCGGGAGCAGGTTTTTTGAAGTACGAGCAGTACTTC
j_call: TRBJ2-1; cdr3_length: 17; clone_size: NA; d_call: TRBD2; v_call: TRBV6-2/TRBV6-3; cdr3_aa: CASRYPYGTISYNEQFF; cdr3_nt: TGTGCCAGCAGGTACCCTTACGGGACTATCTCCTACAATGAGCAGTTCTTC
j_call: TRBJ1-4; cdr3_length: 15; clone_size: once; d_call: NA; v_call: TRBV5-1; cdr3_aa: CASSLFGQINEKLFF; cdr3_nt: TGCGCCAGCAGCTTGTTCGGACAGATTAATGAAAAACTGTTTTTT
j_call: TRBJ2-6; cdr3_length: 18; clone_size: once; d_call: TRBD2; v_call: TRBV25-1; cdr3_aa: CASSERLAGRSGANVLTF; cdr3_nt: TGTGCCAGCAGTGAGCGTCTAGCGGGACGCTCTGGGGCCAACGTCCTGACTTTC
j_call: TRBJ2-7; cdr3_length: 15; clone_size: NA; d_call: TRBD1; v_call: TRBV27; cdr3_aa: CASSSTGGLTYEQYF; cdr3_nt: TGTGCCAGCAGTTCGACAGGGGGCCTCACCTACGAGCAGTACTTC
j_call: TRBJ2-7; cdr3_length: 14; clone_size: NA; d_call: NA; v_call: TRBV29-1; cdr3_aa: CSVDFGLRRDEQYF; cdr3_nt: TGCAGCGTTGATTTCGGACTACGTAGGGACGAGCAGTACTTC
j_call: TRBJ2-3; cdr3_length: 15; clone_size: NA; d_call: TRBD2; v_call: TRBV29-1; cdr3_aa: CSVEAPSGRGIQQYF; cdr3_nt: TGCAGCGTTGAAGCGCCTAGCGGGAGGGGAATCCAGCAGTATTTT
j_call: TRBJ1-5; cdr3_length: 17; clone_size: NA; d_call: TRBD1; v_call: TRBV5-5; cdr3_aa: CASSPGTGPYSNQPQHF; cdr3_nt: TGTGCCAGCAGCCCTGGGACAGGACCTTATAGCAATCAGCCCCAGCATTTT
j_call: TRBJ1-3; cdr3_length: 15; clone_size: NA; d_call: TRBD1; v_call: TRBV7-2; cdr3_aa: CASSFGQVAGNTIYF; cdr3_nt: TGTGCCAGCAGCTTTGGACAGGTAGCCGGAAACACCATATATTTT
j_call: TRBJ1-2; cdr3_length: 14; clone_size: NA; d_call: NA; v_call: TRBV10-3; cdr3_aa: CAISVATGNYGYTF; cdr3_nt: TGTGCCATCAGTGTAGCCACAGGGAACTATGGCTACACCTTC
j_call: TRBJ2-5; cdr3_length: 17; clone_size: NA; d_call: TRBD2; v_call: TRBV6-1; cdr3_aa: CASSEALLSGGTETQYF; cdr3_nt: TGTGCCAGCAGTGAAGCGCTTCTAAGCGGGGGGACAGAGACCCAGTACTTC
j_call: TRBJ1-2; cdr3_length: 11; clone_size: NA; d_call: NA; v_call: TRBV18; cdr3_aa: CASSNYEGYTF; cdr3_nt: TGTGCCAGCTCAAATTATGAGGGCTACACCTTC
j_call: TRBJ1-5; cdr3_length: 13; clone_size: NA; d_call: NA; v_call: TRBV7-2; cdr3_aa: CASSLYPGQPQHF; cdr3_nt: TGTGCCAGCAGCTTATACCCGGGGCAGCCCCAGCATTTT
j_call: TRBJ1-5; cdr3_length: 13; clone_size: few; d_call: NA; v_call: TRBV19; cdr3_aa: CASSIRVSQPQHF; cdr3_nt: TGTGCCAGTAGTATCAGGGTAAGTCAGCCCCAGCATTTT
j_call: TRBJ1-1; cdr3_length: 14; clone_size: NA; d_call: TRBD1; v_call: TRBV24-1; cdr3_aa: CATSPGQGVTEAFF; cdr3_nt: TGTGCCACCAGTCCCGGACAGGGGGTCACTGAAGCTTTCTTT
j_call: TRBJ2-1; cdr3_length: 15; clone_size: NA; d_call: TRBD1; v_call: TRBV24-1; cdr3_aa: CATSALDRADNEQFF; cdr3_nt: TGTGCCACCAGTGCCCTGGACAGGGCCGACAATGAGCAGTTCTTC
j_call: TRBJ1-1; cdr3_length: 16; clone_size: NA; d_call: NA; v_call: TRBV18; cdr3_aa: CASSPPVAGWNTEAFF; cdr3_nt: TGTGCCAGCTCACCACCGGTAGCAGGGTGGAACACTGAAGCTTTCTTT
j_call: TRBJ1-2; cdr3_length: 16; clone_size: NA; d_call: TRBD1; v_call: TRBV2; cdr3_aa: CASTLEGAGRVQGYTF; cdr3_nt: TGTGCCAGCACTCTAGAGGGGGCAGGGAGAGTTCAGGGCTACACCTTC
j_call: TRBJ1-3; cdr3_length: 15; clone_size: NA; d_call: NA; v_call: TRBV18; cdr3_aa: CASSPSTGDGNTIYF; cdr3_nt: TGTGCCAGCTCACCGTCAACGGGGGATGGAAACACCATATATTTT
j_call: TRBJ2-1; cdr3_length: 15; clone_size: once; d_call: TRBD1; v_call: TRBV9; cdr3_aa: CASTRGDRGLDEQFF; cdr3_nt: TGTGCCAGCACCCGAGGGGACAGGGGGCTCGATGAGCAGTTCTTC
j_call: TRBJ1-1; cdr3_length: 13; clone_size: NA; d_call: NA; v_call: TRBV19; cdr3_aa: CASSILAGTEAFF; cdr3_nt: TGTGCCAGTAGTATCCTTGCAGGCACTGAAGCTTTCTTT
j_call: TRBJ2-2; cdr3_length: 15; clone_size: NA; d_call: NA; v_call: TRBV28; cdr3_aa: CASRRGGVGTGELFF; cdr3_nt: TGTGCCAGCAGGAGAGGGGGAGTCGGGACCGGGGAGCTGTTTTTT
j_call: TRBJ2-1; cdr3_length: 11; clone_size: once; d_call: NA; v_call: TRBV7-9; cdr3_aa: CASSFYREQFF; cdr3_nt: TGTGCCAGCAGCTTCTACCGTGAGCAGTTCTTC
j_call: TRBJ2-1; cdr3_length: 16; clone_size: NA; d_call: TRBD2; v_call: TRBV2; cdr3_aa: CASRGLRTSGRDEQFF; cdr3_nt: TGTGCCAGCAGGGGCCTTCGGACTAGCGGGAGAGATGAGCAGTTCTTC
j_call: TRBJ2-7; cdr3_length: 14; clone_size: NA; d_call: NA; v_call: TRBV28; cdr3_aa: CASTPRLSSYEQYF; cdr3_nt: TGTGCCAGCACCCCCCGCCTGAGCTCCTACGAGCAGTACTTC